This T cell receptor (beta chain) was sequenced during a study of T-cell memory formation after mild COVID-19. This clonotype has at least ten counts. Trimming left V 1 base short and J 0 bases short, with 12 bases between. CDR1 is SGHVS and CDR2 is FNYEAQ in the germline V gene. This CDR3 is built from 16 residues. From the 5' RACE reads, TCRdb called clonotypes with MiXCR, one entry per CDR3 protein. The sample lists hundreds of thousands of distinct CDR3 sequences; 15% to 20% were seen once. Sequenced input: PBMCs or a T cell subset sorted from them (not recorded which). V is TRBV7-6 and J is TRBJ1-1; D is perhaps TRBD1 (5 bases). This TCR was recovered from a man aged 18 to 35 who had mild COVID-19 (a few samples of this study predate the infection). Cell type and time point are not known. The DNA of the CDR3 is TGTGCCAGCAGCTTAGAGGGGCTCGGAATGAACACTGAAGCTTTCTTT. Translation gives CASSLEGLGMNTEAFF.